These 23 T cell receptor beta chains were sequenced from one sample in a study of blood T cell repertoires in COVID-19. Here immunoSEQ multiplex PCR was the method, and the copy in TCRdb shows in-frame clones only, minus some. The sample has approximately 250,000 clones, roughly 84% seen once. The source material was peripheral blood. The receptors shown here come from a human donor in a cohort sampled during active COVID-19.

The V and J genes are TRBV4-2 and TRBJ2-3, with 8 bases lining up with TRBD2. Losses at the gene ends were 1 base for V and 2 bases for J; bases not matched to a gene: 5. The germline CDR1 and CDR2 sequences are LGHNA and YNFKEQ. The CDR3 loop spans 16 amino acids. The CDR3 sequence is CASSQVAGNPTDTQYF. For the CDR3, the DNA is TGTGCCAGCAGCCAAGTAGCGGGAAACCCCACAGATACGCAGTATTTT.

This clone was seen a few times. The chain is built from TRBV6-5 and TRBJ1-5; 9 bases fit TRBD1. V gave up 3 bases and J gave up 10 bases; unmatched junction bases: 13. CDR3 length: 16 residues. Germline V gene data show CDR1 as MNHEY and CDR2 as SVGAGI. The DNA for the CDR3 is TGTGCCAGCAGTTATAAAACAGGGGGCGTATTTCAACCCCAGCATTTT. Protein product: CASSYKTGGVFQPQHF.

The chain recombines TRBV5-5 with TRBJ1-2; weak D call: TRBD1 (6 bases). Per germline, CDR1 SGHKS and CDR2 YYEKEE (reference sequence). V gave up 2 bases and J gave up 4 bases, with 21 bases separating them. The CDR3 is 17 amino acids. The CDR3 region has the DNA TGTGCCAGCAGCTTATTCGACGAGCAGGGGTTAACCTATGGCTACACCTTC. Its protein product is CASSLFDEQGLTYGYTF.

This sequence joins TRBV25-1 and TRBJ1-2; TRBD1 might be the D (6 bases). Germline CDR1 MGHDK, CDR2 SYGVNS. The CDR3 consists of 14 residues. Trimming cost V 0 bases and J 2 bases, with 7 bases left between them. CDR3 coding DNA: TGTGCCAGCAGTGAATACGGACAGAACTATGGCTACACCTTC. Translating gives CASSEYGQNYGYTF.

As to this clone: The identical CDR3 is also encoded by other nucleotide sequences in the sample. The chain links TRBV5-1 to TRBJ2-1; weak D call: TRBD1 (6 bases). This CDR3 spans 14 amino acids. V shed 3 bases and J shed 4 bases, with 11 bases lying between them. CDR1 and CDR2 from the germline V gene are SGHRS and YFSETQ. The CDR3 reads CASSSGQTYNEQFF. Written as DNA, the CDR3 is TGCGCCAGCAGCTCCGGACAGACTTACAATGAGCAGTTCTTC.

This chain joins TRBV5-1 and TRBJ1-4; 10 nucleotides match TRBD1. J lost 8 bases, V lost 3 bases, and 7 bases had no gene match. Germline V lookup: CDR1 SGHRS, CDR2 YFSETQ. This CDR3 has 15 residues. CDR3: CASSSQTGGTEKLFF. The CDR3 DNA reads as TGCGCCAGCAGCTCACAGACAGGGGGCACGGAAAAACTGTTTTTT.

V and J are TRBV2 and TRBJ2-1; D is ambiguous. V shed 7 bases and J shed 4 bases, with 11 bases lying between them. This CDR3 has 13 residues. Germline lookup yields CDR1 SNHLY and CDR2 FYNNEI. CDR3 in DNA: TGTGCCAGCAACGCGTTAAGTTACAATGAGCAGTTCTTC. Translating gives CASNALSYNEQFF.

The chain employs TRBV28 and TRBJ1-2; D not certain. The CDR3 is 14 amino acids. Germline lookup yields CDR1 MDHEN and CDR2 SYDVKM. The V end was cut by 2 bases, the J end by 2 bases, with 9 bases between. This chain's CDR3 is CASSLATWNYGYTF. CDR3 nucleotides: TGTGCCAGCAGTTTAGCCACATGGAACTATGGCTACACCTTC.

A single count supports this clone. V and J are TRBV14 and TRBJ2-1; 7 positions match TRBD1. The CDR3 runs 17 residues. The trim removed 4 bases at V and 7 bases at J, leaving 16 bases unmatched. Germline CDR1 and CDR2: SGHDN and FVKESK. The CDR3 here is CASSPVGRGQLVNEQFF. The CDR3, as DNA: TGTGCCAGCAGCCCCGTCGGTAGGGGGCAACTAGTGAATGAGCAGTTCTTC.

This clone was counted between two and nine times. This chain joins TRBV15 and TRBJ1-3; the D gene is possibly TRBD1 (5 bases). V was trimmed by 0 bases and J by 7 bases, leaving 10 bases between them. Germline loops: CDR1 LNHNV, CDR2 YYDKDF (reference sequence). The CDR3 sequence is 14 residues long. The CDR3 bases are TGTGCCACCAGCAGAGACACAGGCCGGAACACCATATATTTT. It is translated as CATSRDTGRNTIYF.

V usage is TRBV15 and J usage is TRBJ2-7; the D gene is possibly TRBD2 (5 bases). Trimming removed 0 bases at V and 3 bases at J, with 15 bases between. The CDR3 length is 16 residues. Germline V CDR1 and CDR2: LNHNV, YYDKDF (reference sequence). The CDR3 protein is CATSREDPGSNYEQYF. CDR3 nucleotide sequence: TGTGCCACCAGCAGAGAGGATCCGGGGTCTAACTACGAGCAGTACTTC.

The chain joins TRBV2 to TRBJ1-4, with 8 positions matching TRBD1. CDR1 is SNHLY, CDR2 FYNNEI, per germline. The ends lost 10 bases at V and 8 bases at J; junction bases unmatched: 6. This CDR3 spans 12 amino acids. The CDR3 reads CAIRTGIEKLFF. The CDR3 bases are TGTGCCATCCGGACAGGGATCGAAAAACTGTTTTTT.

The CDR3 DNA is TGTGCCAGCAGCTTACAGGGAACGGGTTTGGGCACTGAAGCTTTCTTT. This encodes CASSLQGTGLGTEAFF. The chain couples TRBV7-9 to TRBJ1-1, with a possible D match to TRBD1 (5 bases). The CDR3 length is 16 residues. V dropped 2 bases and J dropped 4 bases, with 17 bases sitting between them. CDR1 and CDR2 (germline): SEHNR, FQNEAQ (reference sequence).

The chain combines TRBV19 with TRBJ2-1; 7 nucleotides align to TRBD2. Germline loops: CDR1 LNHDA, CDR2 SQIVND (reference sequence). With V trimmed by 5 bases and J by 3 bases, 7 bases remained unmatched. This CDR3 is 15 amino acids long. In DNA, the CDR3 is TGTGCCAGTAGTCCCTACGCGGGAGTCTACAATGAGCAGTTCTTC. It encodes CASSPYAGVYNEQFF.

The J gene is TRBJ2-2, the V gene TRBV7-8; TRBD1 matches at 8 bases. The germline V gene encodes CDR1 SGHVS and CDR2 FQNEAQ. V was pared by 3 bases and J by 5 bases, with 5 bases of the junction left unmatched. The length of the CDR3 is 15 residues. This CDR3 reads CASSLFDRGTGELFF. In nucleotides, the CDR3 is TGTGCCAGCAGCTTGTTCGACAGGGGAACCGGGGAGCTGTTTTTT.

This chain joins TRBV15 and TRBJ1-4; D might be TRBD1 (6 bases). V dropped 0 bases and J dropped 8 bases, with 10 bases sitting between them. The CDR3 extends over 14 amino acids. Germline V gives CDR1 LNHNV, CDR2 YYDKDF (reference sequence). Written as DNA, the CDR3 is TGTGCCACCAGCAGAGAAGGGGGTTACGAAAAACTGTTTTTT. Translation gives CATSREGGYEKLFF.

The rearrangement uses TRBV7-9 and TRBJ1-5; TRBD1 might be the D (6 bases). Trimming pared 5 bases from V and 1 base from J, leaving 12 bases between. Germline CDR1 is SEHNR and CDR2 is FQNEAQ (reference sequence). The CDR3 is 15 amino acids. The DNA for the CDR3 is TGTGCCAGCAGCCCCTCAGGACAGAGCAATCAGCCCCAGCATTTT. It translates to CASSPSGQSNQPQHF.

The chain carries TRBV9 and TRBJ2-2, with D unresolved. Trimming removed 0 bases at V and 7 bases at J, with 10 bases between. The germline gives CDR1 SGDLS, CDR2 YYNGEE. This CDR3 comprises 14 residues. CDR3 DNA sequence: TGTGCCAGCAGCGTAGGAAGCTCTGTCGGGGAGCTGTTTTTT. It codes for CASSVGSSVGELFF.

This rearrangement joins TRBV11-3 to TRBJ2-7; 7 bases line up with TRBD2. Germline CDR1 reads SGHNT; CDR2 reads YENEEA. V lost 1 base to trimming and J lost 7 bases; unmatched junction nucleotides: 1. This CDR3 contains 12 residues. The CDR3 region has the DNA TGTGCCAGCAGCTTAGGGGAGGGAGAGCAGTACTTC. It yields the protein CASSLGEGEQYF.

CDR3 sequence: CASTRGGDDNSPLHF. The CDR3 nucleotides read TGTGCCAGCACCCGGGGGGGGGATGATAATTCACCCCTCCACTTT. The V and J genes are TRBV25-1 and TRBJ1-6, with D perhaps TRBD1 (5 bases). The CDR3 extends over 15 amino acids. Germline assignment: CDR1 MGHDK and CDR2 SYGVNS. V was pared by 7 bases and J by 5 bases, with 15 bases between. Full variable domain (rest looked up from reference TRBV25-1 and TRBJ1-6): EADIYQTPRYLVIGTGKKITLECSQTMGHDKMYWYQQDPGMELHLIHYSYGVNSTEKGDLSSESTVSRIRTEHFPLTLESARPSHTSQYLCASTRGGDDNSPLHFGNGTRLTVT.

The J gene is TRBJ1-1, the V gene TRBV19; D ambiguous. The CDR3 contains 13 residues. CDR1 and CDR2 from the germline V gene are LNHDA and SQIVND (reference sequence). V was trimmed by 4 bases and J by 5 bases, leaving 11 bases between them. CDR3: CASSTSRGTEAFF. In nucleotides, the CDR3 is TGTGCCAGTAGTACATCCCGAGGTACTGAAGCTTTCTTT.

The rearrangement joins TRBV6-5 to TRBJ2-7, with 9 bases lining up with TRBD1. This CDR3 contains 14 residues. Trimming took 8 bases from V and 3 from J; bases not matched to a gene: 8. The V gene's germline CDR1 is MNHEY and CDR2 SVGAGI. CDR3 region: CASGRDRANYEQYF. CDR3 coding DNA: TGTGCCAGCGGTCGGGACAGGGCCAACTACGAGCAGTACTTC.

This clone was detected once. V is TRBV12-3 or TRBV12-4 and J is TRBJ1-1; D gene unclear. This CDR3 contains 13 residues. The V and J ends lost 5 bases and 2 bases respectively, with 9 bases between them. The CDR3 region is CASSPLTNTEAFF. The CDR3 bases are TGTGCCAGCAGTCCACTAACTAACACTGAAGCTTTCTTT.